The subject of this entry is one T cell receptor beta chain. At one of its ends the junction is not consistent with the germline gene, which may arise from a read error. The data stem from a study of molecular identifiers for immune sequencing clone quantification. In preparing bulk TCR libraries, previously described methods and listed TCR primers were used. TCRdb independently ran MiXCR on the PCR reads; one entry per CDR3 protein. The data contain about 320,000 distinct CDR3 sequences, 24% of them seen just once; the ten biggest clones take up around 0.76%. Sorted naive CD8 T cells, 20,000 to 1,000,000, were sequenced from 10%, 30% or 50% RNA. The material sequenced was naive CD8+ T cells from blood, with Jurkat cell RNA spiked in. Stated subset: FACS-sorted CD8+CD4-CCR7+CD45RA+ naive T cells. This receptor was taken from a human donor in good health. Some libraries in this study had Jurkat cell RNA spiked in.

CDR3 protein: CASSLSRSGNTIHF. In DNA form, the CDR3 reads TGTGCCAGCAGTTTGTCCCGCTCTGGAAACACCATACATTTT. The J gene is TRBJ1-3, the V gene TRBV12-3 or TRBV12-4; D is uncertain. This CDR3 contains 14 residues.